This T cell receptor (beta chain) appears in the sequencing data of a study of blood T cell repertoires in COVID-19. Study details: COVID-19 samples from acute and convalescent phases originated in the United States, Italy and Spain. T cells, B-cell-depleted T cells, or PBMCs supplied cDNA or gDNA.

In the original analysis: Reference gene primer amplification in the assay estimated nucleated cell counts. Sequencing was performed with immunoSEQ multiplex PCR; in TCRdb, only in-frame clones are kept and a portion is missing. The V and J calls and the clone size are those of that table, but D and trimming were determined from the DNA. The data contain more than 40,000 clones, around 85% of them seen just once; the ten biggest clones take up about 15%. Germline CDR1 ENHRY, CDR2 SYGVKD. Trimming at V came to 3 bases and at J to 0 bases, leaving 13 bases not matched to a gene. The CDR3 spans 18 residues.

This receptor was identified in a human donor in a cohort sampled during active COVID-19. The donor label of this sample is uncertain. V gene TRBV10-3 combines with J gene TRBJ1-2, with 7 positions matching TRBD1. The source material was peripheral blood. The CDR3 here is CAISDQGGGGRANYGYTF. CDR3 nucleotide sequence: TGTGCCATCAGTGATCAAGGAGGGGGCGGGAGGGCTAACTATGGCTACACCTTC.